A selection of T cell receptor beta chains follows, all from one sample in a study of cytomegalovirus exposure and HLA in healthy donors. Clones were read by immunoSEQ multiplex PCR, and TCRdb kept only the in-frame ones, dropping some. Of fewer than 200,000 clones in the sample, around four fifths were seen once. The sequenced sample was PBMCs. These receptors all stem from a woman between 45 and 65 years old in good health and CMV-seronegative. Both conserved end residues are part of each CDR3. Each record gives: clone size, D gene, V gene, J gene, CDR3 DNA, CDR3 protein. A D gene is named only where the DNA matches it firmly. Clone size is shown for a subset of rows, as once, few, many or a class of expanded clone.

clone size: NA
D gene: TRBD1
V gene: TRBV4-3
J gene: TRBJ1-1
CDR3 DNA: TGCGCCAGCAGCCAACTCGGGACAGGGGCCACGGAAGCTTTCTTT
CDR3 protein: CASSQLGTGATEAFF

clone size: NA
D gene: NA
V gene: TRBV28
J gene: TRBJ1-1
CDR3 DNA: TGTGCCAGCAAAAAGGGGGTAATGAACACTGAAGCTTTCTTT
CDR3 protein: CASKKGVMNTEAFF

clone size: NA
D gene: TRBD1
V gene: TRBV6-5
J gene: TRBJ1-5
CDR3 DNA: TGTGCCAGCAGTTCCGGACAGGCGTTCCGGCCCCAGCATTTT
CDR3 protein: CASSSGQAFRPQHF

clone size: NA
D gene: TRBD2
V gene: TRBV4-3
J gene: TRBJ2-1
CDR3 DNA: TGCGCCAGCAGCCAAGATAGAGGGACTAGCGGGCTGTACAATGAGCAGTTCTTC
CDR3 protein: CASSQDRGTSGLYNEQFF

clone size: NA
D gene: NA
V gene: TRBV2
J gene: TRBJ2-7
CDR3 DNA: TGTGCCAGCCTGAGAGGGATTTCCTACGAGCAGTACTTC
CDR3 protein: CASLRGISYEQYF

clone size: NA
D gene: TRBD1
V gene: TRBV5-1
J gene: TRBJ1-2
CDR3 DNA: TGCGCCAGCAGCGCCAACAGGGGCGAGGACTATGGCTACACCTTC
CDR3 protein: CASSANRGEDYGYTF

clone size: NA
D gene: TRBD1
V gene: TRBV11-3
J gene: TRBJ2-1
CDR3 DNA: TGTGCCAGCAGCGCGGGACAGGGGAGTCCCAATGAGCAGTTCTTC
CDR3 protein: CASSAGQGSPNEQFF

clone size: NA
D gene: TRBD2
V gene: TRBV5-1
J gene: TRBJ2-7
CDR3 DNA: TGCGCCAGCAGGATGACTGGGGAGGCTAGCGGTTACTTC
CDR3 protein: CASRMTGEASGYF

clone size: NA
D gene: NA
V gene: TRBV6-6
J gene: TRBJ1-1
CDR3 DNA: TGTGCCAGCAGTTACCTAATGAACACTGAAGCTTTCTTT
CDR3 protein: CASSYLMNTEAFF

clone size: NA
D gene: NA
V gene: TRBV6-1
J gene: TRBJ1-2
CDR3 DNA: TGTGGGGGGGGGCAGGCAGGGAGTAACTATGGCTACACCTTC
CDR3 protein: CGGGQAGSNYGYTF

clone size: NA
D gene: NA
V gene: TRBV2
J gene: TRBJ2-7
CDR3 DNA: TGTGCCAGCAGGAGATGGGACATCTCGAGGGATTACGAGCAGTACTTC
CDR3 protein: CASRRWDISRDYEQYF

clone size: NA
D gene: NA
V gene: TRBV7-2
J gene: TRBJ2-2
CDR3 DNA: TGTGCCAGCAGCCCAAACAGGGTCACCGGGGAGCTGTTTTTT
CDR3 protein: CASSPNRVTGELFF

clone size: NA
D gene: NA
V gene: TRBV5-1
J gene: TRBJ1-1
CDR3 DNA: TGCGCCAGCAGAGTAACAATAAACACTGAAGCTTTCTTT
CDR3 protein: CASRVTINTEAFF

clone size: NA
D gene: NA
V gene: TRBV19
J gene: TRBJ1-1
CDR3 DNA: TGTGCCAGTAGTATAGACACAGGGCTTGACACTGAAGCTTTCTTT
CDR3 protein: CASSIDTGLDTEAFF

clone size: few
D gene: NA
V gene: TRBV19
J gene: TRBJ2-3
CDR3 DNA: TGTGCCAGTAGAGAGGGGCGGGGCAGCACAGATACGCAGTATTTT
CDR3 protein: CASREGRGSTDTQYF

clone size: NA
D gene: TRBD2
V gene: TRBV7-9
J gene: TRBJ2-1
CDR3 DNA: TGTGCCAGCAGCTTGATGGGAGGGGATGAGCAGTTCTTC
CDR3 protein: CASSLMGGDEQFF

clone size: NA
D gene: TRBD1
V gene: TRBV5-6
J gene: TRBJ2-7
CDR3 DNA: TGTGCCAGCAGCCTGACCGGGACAGGGTATACCTACGAGCAGTACTTC
CDR3 protein: CASSLTGTGYTYEQYF

clone size: NA
D gene: TRBD1
V gene: TRBV6-1
J gene: TRBJ2-1
CDR3 DNA: TGTGCCAGCAGTAGGTACAGGGGGTCCTACAATGAGCAGTTCTTC
CDR3 protein: CASSRYRGSYNEQFF

clone size: NA
D gene: TRBD1
V gene: TRBV29-1
J gene: TRBJ2-1
CDR3 DNA: TGCAGCGTAGGACGGGACAGCCTGCAGTTCTTC
CDR3 protein: CSVGRDSLQFF